This T cell receptor beta chain originates from a study of memory CD4+ T cells and cytomegalovirus serostatus (dated by TCRdb to about 2019). For context, the study as a whole: The cohort included around 33 healthy adults from Belgium, of whom 9 were CMV seropositive and 24 were CMV seronegative. To replicate a published TCR-based CMV serostatus classifier, the researchers sequenced the CD4+ memory TCRbeta repertoires of a Belgian cohort whose cytomegalovirus serostatus was known. Overall results and qualifications from the work: Results were interpreted as suggesting that the CMV-associated TCR signature is largely present in the CD4+ memory repertoire. Only CD4+CD45RO+ memory cells were sequenced, in contrast to the original study, which included naive and memory CD4+ and CD8+ populations. Of fewer than 200 previously reported CMV-associated TCRbeta sequences, some 67 appeared in the CD4+ memory repertoires, each in one to five individuals. On the Belgian cohort, the classifier built on the original framework reached a median bootstrapped AUC of roughly 0.94, with a 95% CI of 0.76-1.00. For CMV serostatus prediction, a median bootstrapped AUC of approximately 0.95 was reached with the original framework, and a median bootstrapped AUC of about 0.91 was reached with a US-trained random forest.

The CDR3 holds 15 amino acids from the cysteine to the phenylalanine. Only CDR3 DNA is held: 45 bases, read in frame from base 1. Looking up the germline V gene yields CDR1 SGHAT and CDR2 FQNNGV. V and J lose 2 bases and 3 bases, and a span of 10 bases separates them. In the case of this clone: Its binding antigen is unknown. Base-call qualities are not available, and no considerably larger clone is one nucleotide away.

The Quick-DNA Microprep Kit was used to extract genomic DNA from the sorted cells. Amplification of TCRbeta DNA was done with the immunoSEQ hsTCRbeta kit, following the protocol from the manufacturer. An Illumina MiSeq instrument was used to sequence the TCRbeta libraries. The authors' analysis ran thus. Following removal of out-of-frame sequences, 2.3 million or so distinct TCRbeta sequences were retained, with an average of about 70,000 per individual. Each individual was scored by the count of 164 previously reported CMV-associated TCRbeta sequences and the total productive distinct TCRbeta count. A beta-binomial model was reimplemented in Python, and scikit-learn random forests with default parameters were trained on US cohort data. Classifier performance on the Belgian cohort was summarized as median AUC with percentile confidence intervals calculated over 10,000 bootstrap iterations. Sourced from immuneACCESS, this table was stored by TCRdb with only in-frame sequences that have V and J called. A share of the clones is absent; for the studies checked, an unresolved V gene accounts for under half, and the remainder has no known explanation. V and J calls and clone size are copied from that table; D and trimming were computed from the DNA. Within this sample are some 44,000 clones, with 78% of them counted one time only. The ten largest clonotypes hold around 0.5% of the sample.

A FACSAria II was used to sort memory CD4+ T cells, defined as single viable CD3+CD4+CD8-CD45RO+ cells. CMV serostatus was assessed using a Roche Elecsys assay, by which serum IgG against CMV pp150, pp28, p38 and p52 was detected. After thawing, total CD4+ T cells were enriched by positive selection with CD4 magnetic microbeads. Samples originated from another study that specifically interrogated the CD4+ T cell memory repertoire. Following standard operating procedures, peripheral blood mononuclear cells were isolated and cryopreserved, while serum was kept at -80 degrees C. The staining relied on CD3-PerCP (BW264/56), CD4-APC (RPA-T4), CD45RO-PE (UCHT1) and CD8-Pacific Orange (3B5) antibodies, and Sytox blue was used to exclude non-viable cells.

The clonotype originates from an adult in good health and CMV-seronegative. The sequence is built from TRBV11-2 and TRBJ1-4; the D gene cannot be resolved reliably. The sample consisted of memory CD4+ T cells from blood. CDR3 reads: CASSLQAGANEKLFF. The sequenced DNA is TGTGCCAGCAGCTTACAGGCCGGGGCTAATGAAAAACTGTTTTTT.